This TCR beta chain appears in the sequencing data of a study of T cells in women clearing cervical HPV infection. Across the study: Cases were women with histologically confirmed HPV16-related CIN3 or worse, including a couple of invasive cancers. Blood came at first lesion visit for cases, post-clearance for controls. Study outcomes and limitations: Richness differences could reflect unmeasured T-cell content per sample.

CDR1 SGHTA and CDR2 FQGNSA come from the germline V gene. This CDR3 has 15 amino acids. Trimming shortened V by 0 bases and J by 9 bases, and 15 bases separated the two germline ends. For this clone: Antigen: not known. The DNA ends 3 residues before the CDR3 does, and the rest of the CDR3 is filled in from the germline J gene.

The assay was immunoSEQ multiplex PCR, and TCRdb's table has in-frame clones only and misses some. The ten most abundant clones cover roughly 4.2% of a sample with 31,000 or so clones. Each participant carried one incident cervical HPV16 infection only. The sequencing input was blood buffy coat. The TCR comes from a woman between 18 and 69 years old with a cervical HPV16 infection that either progressed to CIN3+ or cleared (not recorded which). V gene TRBV7-2 combines with J gene TRBJ2-1, with D maybe TRBD1 (6 bases). The CDR3 DNA, read in part, is TGTGCCAGCAGCTTAGCGACCCCCACAGGGTCTGAG. Its protein product is CASSLATPTGSE. The full-length CDR3 reads as CASSLATPTGSEQFF.